This T cell receptor (beta chain) was observed in a study of T-cell reconstitution after alpha-beta-depleted transplantation in children. As to this clonotype: Its antigen is undetermined.

The TCRbeta library was prepared with unique molecular identifiers. TCRdb used MiXCR to reprocess the PCR reads, holding one entry per CDR3 protein. The sample lists 900,000 or so distinct CDR3 sequences, less than 20% occurring once. Study observations and caveats: Expanded clones from the graft, numbering several hundred, reportedly supplied alpha-beta T cells about two months after transplant. At the one-year point after transplant, T-cell counts and TCRbeta diversity were found to come mostly from T cells that had been newly produced. The high TCRbeta diversity at day 60 in some patients came from surviving recipient T cells and thymic progenitors.

Germline V CDR1 and CDR2: SEHNR, FQNEAQ (reference sequence). V was clipped by 4 bases and J by 0 bases; unmatched bases: 5. CDR3 length equals 17 residues. This specimen consisted of PBMCs, mostly from graft donor cells, obtained 360 days after TCRalphabeta/CD19-depleted stem cell transplant. The sequence was obtained from a male patient aged 5 to 17 who had a stem cell transplant for acute lymphoblastic leukemia, so the T cells may come from the graft donor. The V and J genes are TRBV7-9 and TRBJ2-2, with TRBD1 identical over 10 bases. Here the CDR3 DNA reads TGTGCCAGCAGCTCGTTGGACAGGGGGGCGAACACCGGGGAGCTGTTTTTT. Translated: CASSSLDRGANTGELFF. Using reference TRBV7-9 and TRBJ2-2 for the parts outside the CDR3, the full variable domain is DTGVSQNPRHKITKRGQNVTFRCDPISEHNRLYWYRQTLGQGPEFLTYFQNEAQLEKSRLLSDRFSAERPKGSFSTLEIQRTEQGDSAMYLCASSSLDRGANTGELFFGEGSRLTVL.